Listed below are T cell receptor beta chains from one sample, sequenced in a study of shared clonotypes between healthy human individuals. Sequencing used immunoSEQ multiplex PCR; TCRdb keeps in-frame clones, though not all of them. The top ten clones hold roughly 0.4% of a sample with about 1.5 million clones, 98% of them seen once. Material for sequencing was naive CD4+ T cells sorted from blood. The source of these receptors is a young man in good health. CDR3s include the opening cysteine and the closing phenylalanine or tryptophan. The D gene is left open where the match is weak. Rows give clone size only sometimes, using once, few, many, or a class for an expanded clone.

D: .
size: .
J: TRBJ2-5
V: TRBV28
DNA: TGTGCCAGCAGTTTAATTGGGATTCAAGAGACCCAGTACTTC
CDR3: CASSLIGIQETQYF

D: TRBD1
size: .
J: TRBJ2-3
V: TRBV5-1
DNA: TGCGCCAGCAGCTTGGGGACAGGAGATACGCAGTATTTT
CDR3: CASSLGTGDTQYF

D: .
size: .
J: TRBJ2-3
V: TRBV5-1
DNA: TGCGCCAGCAGCTTGGGGGTAGCGGGCACAGATACGCAGTATTTT
CDR3: CASSLGVAGTDTQYF

D: .
size: .
J: TRBJ2-7
V: TRBV19
DNA: TGTGCCAGTAGTATGATCTCCGGAAGCTCCTACGAGCAGTACTTC
CDR3: CASSMISGSSYEQYF

D: .
size: .
J: TRBJ2-1
V: TRBV29-1
DNA: TGCAGCGTTGGGATCCCGACGGGAGACTACAATGAGCAGTTCTTC
CDR3: CSVGIPTGDYNEQFF

D: .
size: .
J: TRBJ1-4
V: TRBV6-1
DNA: TGTGCCAGCAGAGCGGTCGGGACAACTAATGAAAAACTGTTTTTT
CDR3: CASRAVGTTNEKLFF

D: .
size: .
J: TRBJ2-7
V: TRBV19
DNA: TGTGCCAGTAGTAATACAGCCGTCTACGAGCAGTACTTC
CDR3: CASSNTAVYEQYF

D: TRBD2
size: .
J: TRBJ2-1
V: TRBV5-1
DNA: TGCGCCAGCAGGAGGGGTTGGACTAGCGGGAGGAGCCGCAACCATGAGCAGTTCTTC
CDR3: CASRRGWTSGRSRNHEQFF

D: .
size: .
J: TRBJ2-6
V: TRBV28
DNA: TGTGCCAGCAGTTTATTTTCCCCTACACGCTCTGGGGCCAACGTCCTGACTTTC
CDR3: CASSLFSPTRSGANVLTF

D: TRBD1
size: .
J: TRBJ1-1
V: TRBV18
DNA: TGTGCCAGCTCACCACCGGCAGGGGGGTTAGTCACTGAAGCTTTCTTT
CDR3: CASSPPAGGLVTEAFF

D: TRBD2
size: .
J: TRBJ2-3
V: TRBV28
DNA: TGTGCCAGCAGGTTGGCGACTAGCGGGAGGTTACTGGGCGATACGCAGTATTTT
CDR3: CASRLATSGRLLGDTQYF

D: TRBD1
size: once
J: TRBJ2-7
V: TRBV5-6
DNA: TGTGCCAGCAGCTTCCGCGGGACAGGGAGTTACGAGCAGTACTTC
CDR3: CASSFRGTGSYEQYF

D: .
size: .
J: TRBJ2-5
V: TRBV7-9
DNA: TGTGCCAGCAGCTTAGGGTCTGGTCAAGAGACCCAGTACTTC
CDR3: CASSLGSGQETQYF

D: TRBD1
size: .
J: TRBJ2-5
V: TRBV6-5
DNA: TGTGCCAGCAGTCCCTCCAGGGGGCGCCCAGAGACCCAGTACTTC
CDR3: CASSPSRGRPETQYF

D: .
size: .
J: TRBJ1-1
V: TRBV18
DNA: TGTGCCAGCTCACCGACCCCGAACACTGAAGCTTTCTTT
CDR3: CASSPTPNTEAFF

D: .
size: .
J: TRBJ2-1
V: TRBV9
DNA: TGTGCCAGCAGCGTAGAGCCCGCCTACAATGAGCAGTTCTTC
CDR3: CASSVEPAYNEQFF

D: TRBD1
size: .
J: TRBJ1-1
V: TRBV14
DNA: TGTGCCAGCAGCCGCGGACAGGGGCGAGGTGATACTGAAGCTTTCTTT
CDR3: CASSRGQGRGDTEAFF

D: .
size: .
J: TRBJ2-5
V: TRBV6-5
DNA: TGTGCCAGCAGTTACGAGACCGGGGTACAAGAGACCCAGTACTTC
CDR3: CASSYETGVQETQYF

D: TRBD2
size: .
J: TRBJ2-5
V: TRBV11-1
DNA: TGTGCCAGCAGCTCCGGCACTAGCGGGAGTGGGGAGACCCAGTACTTC
CDR3: CASSSGTSGSGETQYF

D: .
size: .
J: TRBJ2-3
V: TRBV5-8
DNA: TGTGCCAGTCAGCCCTTCTCACGGACAGATACGCAGTATTTT
CDR3: CASQPFSRTDTQYF

D: .
size: .
J: TRBJ2-1
V: TRBV27
DNA: TGTGCCAGCAGTTTATCCGGGGACTGGCGGGACAATGAGCAGTTCTTC
CDR3: CASSLSGDWRDNEQFF

D: .
size: .
J: TRBJ2-2
V: TRBV18
DNA: TGTGCCAGCTCACCGACAAGAAACACCGGGGAGCTGTTTTTT
CDR3: CASSPTRNTGELFF

D: .
size: .
J: TRBJ2-7
V: TRBV25-1
DNA: TGTGCCAGCAGTGAATGGGGTTACGAGCAGTACTTC
CDR3: CASSEWGYEQYF

D: .
size: .
J: TRBJ2-1
V: TRBV27
DNA: TGTGCCAGCCAAAGAGTGTCCGGACTCAACAATGAGCAGTTCTTC
CDR3: CASQRVSGLNNEQFF

D: .
size: .
J: TRBJ2-7
V: TRBV15
DNA: TGTGCCACCAAAGCGGGTTTAGCGGCCTCCTACGAGCAGTACTTC
CDR3: CATKAGLAASYEQYF

D: TRBD2
size: .
J: TRBJ2-3
V: TRBV9
DNA: TGTGCCAGCAGCCCCCCCAAATTACTAGCGGGGAGTCACACAGATACGCAGTATTTT
CDR3: CASSPPKLLAGSHTDTQYF

D: TRBD1
size: .
J: TRBJ1-1
V: TRBV6-1
DNA: TGTGCCAGCAGTACCGACAGGGCCACTGAAGCTTTCTTT
CDR3: CASSTDRATEAFF

D: TRBD2
size: .
J: TRBJ2-1
V: TRBV30
DNA: TGTGCCTGGAAGGTGCCGGGGACTAGAGTGGGTGAGCAGTTCTTC
CDR3: CAWKVPGTRVGEQFF

D: .
size: .
J: TRBJ2-7
V: TRBV20-1
DNA: TGCAGTGCTATTTATCCGAGGGAGCAGTACTTC
CDR3: CSAIYPREQYF

D: TRBD2
size: .
J: TRBJ2-7
V: TRBV5-1
DNA: TGCGCCAGCAGCCCGGGGGAGGGCGACGAGCAGTACTTC
CDR3: CASSPGEGDEQYF

D: .
size: .
J: TRBJ2-2
V: TRBV10-3
DNA: TGTGCCAGCAAAACCGGGACTCTGAACACCGGGGAGCTGTTTTTT
CDR3: CASKTGTLNTGELFF

D: .
size: .
J: TRBJ1-4
V: TRBV2
DNA: TGTGCCAGCAGTGTTAGCCCTAGGACGAGTGAAAAACTGTTTTTT
CDR3: CASSVSPRTSEKLFF

D: .
size: .
J: TRBJ2-7
V: TRBV2
DNA: TGTGCCAGCGCTATCCTCAGGGGCTCCTACGAGCAGTACTTC
CDR3: CASAILRGSYEQYF

D: .
size: .
J: TRBJ2-7
V: TRBV7-2
DNA: TGTGCCAGCAGCGTGGGACCGCTTGCGGGCGAGCAGTACTTC
CDR3: CASSVGPLAGEQYF

D: .
size: .
J: TRBJ2-6
V: TRBV29-1
DNA: TGCAGCGTTGTCGCCGGGGACTCTGGGGCCAACGTCCTGACTTTC
CDR3: CSVVAGDSGANVLTF

D: .
size: .
J: TRBJ2-7
V: TRBV5-8
DNA: TGTGCCAGCCGCTCGGGGTACCTCTACGAGCAGTACTTC
CDR3: CASRSGYLYEQYF

D: .
size: .
J: TRBJ1-4
V: TRBV5-1
DNA: TGCGCCAGCAGCTTGGATTTGACAGTTGAAAAACTGTTTTTT
CDR3: CASSLDLTVEKLFF

D: TRBD2
size: .
J: TRBJ2-7
V: TRBV10-1
DNA: TGCGCCAGCTCCCCCGGACTAGCGACCTACGAGCAGTACTTC
CDR3: CASSPGLATYEQYF

D: .
size: .
J: TRBJ2-3
V: TRBV5-4
DNA: TGTGCCAGCAGGATTCGGAATATTGCAGATACGCAGTATTTT
CDR3: CASRIRNIADTQYF

D: TRBD2
size: .
J: TRBJ2-1
V: TRBV5-3
DNA: TGTGCCAGAAGCGCGGACGGGACTAGCGGGAGGGCCCACTACAATGAGCAGTTCTTC
CDR3: CARSADGTSGRAHYNEQFF

D: TRBD1
size: .
J: TRBJ1-2
V: TRBV7-9
DNA: TGTGCCAGCAGCCAAGTCCCGTCAGGGGGCGCTGGCTACTATGGCTACACCTTC
CDR3: CASSQVPSGGAGYYGYTF

D: TRBD2
size: .
J: TRBJ2-6
V: TRBV27
DNA: TGTGCCAGCAGCAAGTGGAGGGGCGGGGGCTCTGGGGCCAACGTCCTGACTTTC
CDR3: CASSKWRGGGSGANVLTF

D: .
size: .
J: TRBJ2-1
V: TRBV20-1
DNA: TGCAGTGCTAGAGATACAACGCAGTTCTTC
CDR3: CSARDTTQFF

D: TRBD2
size: once
J: TRBJ2-1
V: TRBV7-2
DNA: TGTGCCAGCAGCTTAGTGGCTAGCGGGAGGCGTATACAGTTCTTC
CDR3: CASSLVASGRRIQFF

D: .
size: .
J: TRBJ1-5
V: TRBV6-6
DNA: TGTGCCACCCAAGAAACGGCGTGGCAGGGAAATCAGCCCCAGCATTTT
CDR3: CATQETAWQGNQPQHF

D: TRBD2
size: .
J: TRBJ2-1
V: TRBV27
DNA: TGTGCCAGCAGTCCCCTCCGCGGCGCCGGGGGGAATGAGCAGTTCTTC
CDR3: CASSPLRGAGGNEQFF

D: .
size: .
J: TRBJ2-1
V: TRBV19
DNA: TGTGCCAGTAGTATCAATGTCCGTAGCCATGAGCAGTTCTTC
CDR3: CASSINVRSHEQFF

D: .
size: .
J: TRBJ2-1
V: TRBV10-2
DNA: TGCGCCAGCAGTGAGACGGGCGCCTACAATGAGCAGTTCTTC
CDR3: CASSETGAYNEQFF

D: .
size: .
J: TRBJ2-6
V: TRBV5-4
DNA: TGTGCCAGCAGCTTGCTTGGGGCCAACGTCCTGACTTTC
CDR3: CASSLLGANVLTF

D: .
size: once
J: TRBJ2-2
V: TRBV28
DNA: TGTGCCAGCAGCCCTCCGGTTATATCCGGGGAGCTGTTTTTT
CDR3: CASSPPVISGELFF

D: .
size: .
J: TRBJ2-1
V: TRBV6-5
DNA: TGTGCCAGCAGTTACCAAGCGGGTGTAACCTACAATGAGCAGTTCTTC
CDR3: CASSYQAGVTYNEQFF

D: TRBD2
size: once
J: TRBJ2-2
V: TRBV27
DNA: TGTGCCAGCAGGCGCGGACTAGCGACGACCGGGGAGCTGTTTTTT
CDR3: CASRRGLATTGELFF

D: .
size: .
J: TRBJ1-4
V: TRBV7-9
DNA: TGTGCCAGCAGCCCCGGGGACATTCTAGGTGAAAAACTGTTTTTT
CDR3: CASSPGDILGEKLFF

D: TRBD2
size: once
J: TRBJ2-5
V: TRBV5-1
DNA: TGCGCCAGCAGTCCAGGACTAGCGGGGTTAGAGACCCAGTACTTC
CDR3: CASSPGLAGLETQYF

D: TRBD1
size: .
J: TRBJ1-5
V: TRBV5-6
DNA: TGTGCCAGCAGCGCACAGGGGTTGGATCAGCCCCAGCATTTT
CDR3: CASSAQGLDQPQHF

D: .
size: .
J: TRBJ2-7
V: TRBV5-1
DNA: TGCGCCAGCAGCTTGGAACGTGCTGGCCGCTACGAGCAGTACTTC
CDR3: CASSLERAGRYEQYF

D: TRBD1
size: .
J: TRBJ1-4
V: TRBV6-6
DNA: TGTGCCAGCAGTTACGCCCCAGGGGGAAGTGAAAAACTGTTTTTT
CDR3: CASSYAPGGSEKLFF

D: TRBD2
size: .
J: TRBJ2-2
V: TRBV19
DNA: TGTGCCAGTAGTATAGGGACTAGCGGGAGTGCGAACACCGGGGAGCTGTTTTTT
CDR3: CASSIGTSGSANTGELFF

D: TRBD2
size: .
J: TRBJ2-1
V: TRBV5-4
DNA: TGTGCCAGCAGGGGGGGGAGCGGGAGTGTCTCCTACAATGAGCAGTTCTTC
CDR3: CASRGGSGSVSYNEQFF